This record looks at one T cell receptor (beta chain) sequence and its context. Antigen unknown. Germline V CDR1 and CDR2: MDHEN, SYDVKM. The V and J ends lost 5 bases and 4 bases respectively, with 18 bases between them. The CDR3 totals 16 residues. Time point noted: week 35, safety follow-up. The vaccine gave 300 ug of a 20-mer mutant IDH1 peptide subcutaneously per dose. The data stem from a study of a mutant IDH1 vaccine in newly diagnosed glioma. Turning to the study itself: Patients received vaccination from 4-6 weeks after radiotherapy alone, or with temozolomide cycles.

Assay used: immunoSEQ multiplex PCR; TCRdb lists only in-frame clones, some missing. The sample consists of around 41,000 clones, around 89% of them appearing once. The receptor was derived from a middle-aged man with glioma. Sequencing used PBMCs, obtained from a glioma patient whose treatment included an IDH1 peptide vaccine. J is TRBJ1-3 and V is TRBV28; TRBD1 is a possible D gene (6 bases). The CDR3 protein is CASSGTGTKAGNTIYF. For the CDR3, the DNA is TGTGCCAGCAGTGGGACCGGGACAAAGGCCGGAAACACCATATATTTT.